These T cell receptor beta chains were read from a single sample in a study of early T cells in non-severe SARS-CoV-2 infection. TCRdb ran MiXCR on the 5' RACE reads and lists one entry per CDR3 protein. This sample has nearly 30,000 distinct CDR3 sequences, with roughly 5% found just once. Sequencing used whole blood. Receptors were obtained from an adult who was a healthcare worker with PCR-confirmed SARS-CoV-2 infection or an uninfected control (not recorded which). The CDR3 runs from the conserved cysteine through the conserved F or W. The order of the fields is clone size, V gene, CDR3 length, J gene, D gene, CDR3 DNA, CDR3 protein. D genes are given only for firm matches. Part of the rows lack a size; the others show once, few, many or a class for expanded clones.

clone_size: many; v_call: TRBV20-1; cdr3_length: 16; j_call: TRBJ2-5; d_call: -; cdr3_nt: TGCAGTGCTTCTGGGGGGGCCTCGAGTATTTCGGAGACCCAGTACTTC; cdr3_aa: CSASGGASSISETQYF
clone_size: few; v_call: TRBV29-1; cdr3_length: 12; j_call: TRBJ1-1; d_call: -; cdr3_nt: TGCAGCGTCCAGACCCGAAACACTGAAGCTTTCTTT; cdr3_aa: CSVQTRNTEAFF
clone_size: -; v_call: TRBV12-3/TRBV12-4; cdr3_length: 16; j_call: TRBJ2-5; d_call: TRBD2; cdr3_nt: TGTGCCAGCAGTTTATCGAGCGGGATGCACCAAGAGACCCAGTACTTC; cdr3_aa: CASSLSSGMHQETQYF
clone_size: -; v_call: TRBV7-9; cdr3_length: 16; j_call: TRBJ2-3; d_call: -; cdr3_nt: TGTGCCAGCAGCTTAGTTTCCACGACAACTGGAGATACGCAGTATTTT; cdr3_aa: CASSLVSTTTGDTQYF
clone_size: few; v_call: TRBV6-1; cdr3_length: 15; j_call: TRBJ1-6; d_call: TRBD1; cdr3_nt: TGTGCCAGCAGCGCGACAGGGGGCTGGCAATCACCCCTCCACTTT; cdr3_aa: CASSATGGWQSPLHF
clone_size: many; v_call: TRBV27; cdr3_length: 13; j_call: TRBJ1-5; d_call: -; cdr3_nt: TGTGCCAGCAGTTTCGCCTGGAATCAGCCCCAGCATTTT; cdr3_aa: CASSFAWNQPQHF
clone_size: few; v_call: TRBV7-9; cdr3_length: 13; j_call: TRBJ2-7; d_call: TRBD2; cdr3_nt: TGTGCCAGCAGCCAGAGGACTAGCGGGACCCGGTACTTC; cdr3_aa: CASSQRTSGTRYF
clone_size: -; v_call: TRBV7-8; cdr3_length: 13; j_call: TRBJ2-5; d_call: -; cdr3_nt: TGTGCCAGCAGCTCAGGGTTTTGGGAGACCCAGTACTTC; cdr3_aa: CASSSGFWETQYF
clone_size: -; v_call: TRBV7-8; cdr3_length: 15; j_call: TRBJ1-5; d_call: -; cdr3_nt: TGTGCCAGCAGCCCCCGGACGGCGGGCAATCAGCCCCAGCATTTT; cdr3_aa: CASSPRTAGNQPQHF
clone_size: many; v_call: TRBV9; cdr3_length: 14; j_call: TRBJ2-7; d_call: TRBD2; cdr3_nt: TGTGCCAGCAGCGCTGGACTAGCGGGCTACGAGCAGTACTTC; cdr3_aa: CASSAGLAGYEQYF
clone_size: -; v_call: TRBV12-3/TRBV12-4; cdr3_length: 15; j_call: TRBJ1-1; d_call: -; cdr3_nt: TGTGCCAGCAGTAAAACAGGGACCCAGAACACTGAAGCTTTCTTT; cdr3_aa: CASSKTGTQNTEAFF
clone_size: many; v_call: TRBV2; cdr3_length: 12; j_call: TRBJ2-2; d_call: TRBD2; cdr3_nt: TGTGCCAGCAGGGGGACTAGCGTGGAGCTGTTTTTT; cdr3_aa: CASRGTSVELFF
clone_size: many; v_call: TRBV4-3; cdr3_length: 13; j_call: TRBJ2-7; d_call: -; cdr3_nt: TGCGCCAGCAGCCAAGGGACATTCTACGAGCAGTACTTC; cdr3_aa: CASSQGTFYEQYF
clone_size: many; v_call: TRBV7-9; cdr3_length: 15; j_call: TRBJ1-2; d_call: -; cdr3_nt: TGTGCCAGCAGCTTCAGCCATCCGAGTCACTATGGCTACACCTTC; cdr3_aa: CASSFSHPSHYGYTF
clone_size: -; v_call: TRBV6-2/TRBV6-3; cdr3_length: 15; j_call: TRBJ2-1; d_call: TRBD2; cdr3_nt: TGTGCCAGCAGGCAAACTAGCGGCCGATACAATGAGCAGTTCTTC; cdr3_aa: CASRQTSGRYNEQFF
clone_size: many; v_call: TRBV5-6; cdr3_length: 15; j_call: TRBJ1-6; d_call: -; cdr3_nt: TGTGCCAGCAGCTTGACAGGGCCCGGAGGTTCACCCCTCCACTTT; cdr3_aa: CASSLTGPGGSPLHF
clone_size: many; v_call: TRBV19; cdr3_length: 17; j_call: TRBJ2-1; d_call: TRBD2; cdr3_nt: TGTGCCAGTAGTATACGGCTAGCGGGCGCGTCCTACAATGAGCAGTTCTTC; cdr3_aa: CASSIRLAGASYNEQFF
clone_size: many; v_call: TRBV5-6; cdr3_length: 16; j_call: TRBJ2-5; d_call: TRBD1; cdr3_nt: TGTGCCAGCAGCCACACGGGACAGGTGGCACAAGAGACCCAGTACTTC; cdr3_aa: CASSHTGQVAQETQYF
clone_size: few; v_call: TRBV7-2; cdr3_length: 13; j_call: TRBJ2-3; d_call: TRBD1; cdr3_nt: TGTGCCAGCGGGCAAACAGGGGACCGTACGCAGTATTTT; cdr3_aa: CASGQTGDRTQYF
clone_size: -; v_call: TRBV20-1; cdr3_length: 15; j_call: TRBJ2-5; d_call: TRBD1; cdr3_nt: TGCAGTGCTACCTTGGGGACAGCAACTCAAGAGACCCAGTACTTC; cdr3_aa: CSATLGTATQETQYF
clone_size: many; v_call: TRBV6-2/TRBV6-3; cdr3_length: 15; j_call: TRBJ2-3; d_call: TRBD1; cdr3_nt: TGTGCCAGCAGTTACAGGACAGGGGGCTCGGATACGCAGTATTTT; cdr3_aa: CASSYRTGGSDTQYF
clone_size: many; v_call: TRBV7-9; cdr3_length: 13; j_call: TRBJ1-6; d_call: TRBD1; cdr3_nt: TGTGCCAGCAGCTGGGACAGGGGATCACCCCTCCACTTT; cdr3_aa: CASSWDRGSPLHF
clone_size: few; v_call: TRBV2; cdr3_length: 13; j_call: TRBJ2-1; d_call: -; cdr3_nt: TGTGCCAGCAGCGCTAGCGAATACAATGAGCAGTTCTTC; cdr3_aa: CASSASEYNEQFF
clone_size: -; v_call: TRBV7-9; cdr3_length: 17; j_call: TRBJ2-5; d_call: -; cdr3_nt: TGTGCCAGCAGCTTAGGGGCGGGGACAGTCATCCAAGAGACCCAGTACTTC; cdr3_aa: CASSLGAGTVIQETQYF
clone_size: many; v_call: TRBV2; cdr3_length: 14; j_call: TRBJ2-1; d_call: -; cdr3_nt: TGTGCCAGCAGGGGTCTCCGGGGAGGCGGTGAGCAGTTCTTC; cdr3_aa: CASRGLRGGGEQFF
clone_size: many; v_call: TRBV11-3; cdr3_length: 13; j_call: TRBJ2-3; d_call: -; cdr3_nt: TGTGCCAGCAGCTTAGGAAACACAGATACGCAGTATTTT; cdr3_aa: CASSLGNTDTQYF
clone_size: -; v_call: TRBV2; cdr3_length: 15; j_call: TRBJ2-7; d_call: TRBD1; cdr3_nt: TGTGCCAGCAGTGAAAGGGGACAGGGAACATACGAGCAGTACTTC; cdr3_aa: CASSERGQGTYEQYF
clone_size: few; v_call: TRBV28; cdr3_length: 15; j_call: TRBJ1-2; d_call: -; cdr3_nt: TGTGCCAGCAGTCCTTCGGACAGACAGAACTATGGCTACACCTTC; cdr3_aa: CASSPSDRQNYGYTF
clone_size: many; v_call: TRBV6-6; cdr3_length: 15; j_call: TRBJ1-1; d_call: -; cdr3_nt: TGTGCCAGCAGAAGGGACGGCCTGACGAACACTGAAGCTTTCTTT; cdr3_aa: CASRRDGLTNTEAFF
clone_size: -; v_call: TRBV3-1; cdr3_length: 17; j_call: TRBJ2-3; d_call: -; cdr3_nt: TGTGCCAGCAGCCAAATCGGAGGCAAAGGAGGCACAGATACGCAGTATTTT; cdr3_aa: CASSQIGGKGGTDTQYF
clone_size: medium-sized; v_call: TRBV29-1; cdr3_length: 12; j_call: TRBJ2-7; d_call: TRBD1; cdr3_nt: TGCAGCGTTGGTCAGGGGGTCGACGAGCAGTACTTC; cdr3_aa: CSVGQGVDEQYF
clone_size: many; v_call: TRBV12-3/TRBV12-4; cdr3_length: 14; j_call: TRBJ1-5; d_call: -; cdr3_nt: TGTGCCAGCAGTCGGGGGGCGGGCAATCAGCCCCAGCATTTT; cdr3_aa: CASSRGAGNQPQHF
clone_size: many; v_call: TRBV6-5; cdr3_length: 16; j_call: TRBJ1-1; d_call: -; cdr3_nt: TGTGCCAGCAGTTACTCCCGGGAGGGGAGGAACACTGAAGCTTTCTTT; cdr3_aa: CASSYSREGRNTEAFF
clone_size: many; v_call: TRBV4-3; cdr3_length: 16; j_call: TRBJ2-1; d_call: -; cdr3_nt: TGCGCCAGCAGCCTATCACAGAGCAACCTCTACAATGAGCAGTTCTTC; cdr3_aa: CASSLSQSNLYNEQFF
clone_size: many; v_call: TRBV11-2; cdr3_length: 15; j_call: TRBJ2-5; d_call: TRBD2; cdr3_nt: TGTGCCAGCAGCTATACTAGCGGGATAGGCGAGACCCAGTACTTC; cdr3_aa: CASSYTSGIGETQYF
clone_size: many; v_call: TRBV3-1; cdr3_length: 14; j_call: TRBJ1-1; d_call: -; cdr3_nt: TGTGCCAGCAGCCAAGGTCGGAAAAACACTGAAGCTTTCTTT; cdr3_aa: CASSQGRKNTEAFF
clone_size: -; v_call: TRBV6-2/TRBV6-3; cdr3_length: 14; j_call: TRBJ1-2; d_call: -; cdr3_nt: TGTGTCAGCAGGGCCGGCGGCAGTACCTATGGCTACACCTTC; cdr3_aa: CVSRAGGSTYGYTF
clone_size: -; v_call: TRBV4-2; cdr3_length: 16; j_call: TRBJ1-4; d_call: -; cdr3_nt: TGTGCCAGCAGCCAAGAGCGGCAGACAACTAATGAAAAACTGTTTTTT; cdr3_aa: CASSQERQTTNEKLFF
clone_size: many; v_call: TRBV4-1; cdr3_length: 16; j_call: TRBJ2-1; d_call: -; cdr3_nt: TGCGCCAGCAGCCAACCTTTAGGGGGCTCCTACAATGAGCAGTTCTTC; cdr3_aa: CASSQPLGGSYNEQFF
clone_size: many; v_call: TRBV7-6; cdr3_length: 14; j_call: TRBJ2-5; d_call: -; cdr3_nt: TGTGCCAGCACCCCCGGGTGGGAGGTGGAGACCCAGTACTTC; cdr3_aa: CASTPGWEVETQYF
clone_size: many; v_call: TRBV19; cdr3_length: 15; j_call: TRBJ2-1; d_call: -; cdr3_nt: TGTGCCAGTAGTCGTGGAGGAGTATTTAGCAATGAGCAGTTCTTC; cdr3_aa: CASSRGGVFSNEQFF
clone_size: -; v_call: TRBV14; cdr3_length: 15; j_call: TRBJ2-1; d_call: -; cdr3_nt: TGTGCCAGCAGCCAAGACAGGACCCCCGGGAATGAGCAGTTCTTC; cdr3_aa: CASSQDRTPGNEQFF
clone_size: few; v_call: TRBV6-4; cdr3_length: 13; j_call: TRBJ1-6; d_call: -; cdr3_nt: TGTGCCAGCAGTGACGGCAGCGGTGCACCCCTCCACTTT; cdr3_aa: CASSDGSGAPLHF